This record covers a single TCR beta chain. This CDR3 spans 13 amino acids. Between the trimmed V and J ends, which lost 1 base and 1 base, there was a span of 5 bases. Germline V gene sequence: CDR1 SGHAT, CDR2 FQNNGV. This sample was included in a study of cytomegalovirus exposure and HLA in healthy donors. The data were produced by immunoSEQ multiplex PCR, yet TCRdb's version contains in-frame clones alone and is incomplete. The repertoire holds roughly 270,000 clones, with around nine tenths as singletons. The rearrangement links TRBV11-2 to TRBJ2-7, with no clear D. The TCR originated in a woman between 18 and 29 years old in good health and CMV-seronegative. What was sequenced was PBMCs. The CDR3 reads CASSLGRSYEQYF. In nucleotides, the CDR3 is TGTGCCAGCAGCTTAGGCAGATCCTACGAGCAGTACTTC.